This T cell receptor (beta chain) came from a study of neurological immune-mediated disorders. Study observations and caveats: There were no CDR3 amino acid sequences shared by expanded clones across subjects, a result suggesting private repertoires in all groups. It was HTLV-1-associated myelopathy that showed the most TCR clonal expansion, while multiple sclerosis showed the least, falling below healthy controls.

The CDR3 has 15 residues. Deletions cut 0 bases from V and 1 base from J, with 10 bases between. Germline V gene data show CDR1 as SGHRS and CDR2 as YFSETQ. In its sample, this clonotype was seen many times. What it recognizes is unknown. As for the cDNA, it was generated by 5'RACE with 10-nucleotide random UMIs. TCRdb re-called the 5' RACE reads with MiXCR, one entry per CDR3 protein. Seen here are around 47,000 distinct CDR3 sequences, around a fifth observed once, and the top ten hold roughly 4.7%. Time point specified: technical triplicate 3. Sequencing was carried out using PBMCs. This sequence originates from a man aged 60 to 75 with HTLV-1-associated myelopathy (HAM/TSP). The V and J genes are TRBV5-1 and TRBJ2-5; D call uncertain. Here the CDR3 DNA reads TGCGCCAGCAGCTTGGTAGGGCAGAGCCAAGAGACCCAGTACTTC. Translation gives CASSLVGQSQETQYF.